Listed below are T cell receptor beta chains from one sample, sequenced in a study of cytomegalovirus exposure and HLA in healthy donors. TCRdb keeps only in-frame clones here, not all; method: immunoSEQ multiplex PCR. The table has approximately 170,000 clones, around three quarters seen once; the top ten hold approximately 2%. Sequenced material: PBMCs. The receptors come from a woman under 40 in good health and CMV-seropositive. CDR3s include the opening cysteine and the closing phenylalanine or tryptophan. The D gene is left open where the match is weak. Size values are once, few and many counts, or a class for expanded clones, and some rows have none.

cdr3_aa cdr3_nt clone_size cdr3_length j_call d_call v_call
CASSPQRVTNEKLFF TGTGCCAGCAGCCCTCAGAGGGTAACTAATGAAAAACTGTTTTTT - 15 TRBJ1-4 - TRBV7-2
CATTSGTTGYGYTF TGTGCCACGACCTCGGGGACCACAGGGTACGGCTACACCTTC - 14 TRBJ1-2 - TRBV2
CASSPDRGLYYGYTF TGTGCCAGCAGCCCGGACAGGGGTCTATACTATGGCTACACCTTC - 15 TRBJ1-2 TRBD1 TRBV7-2
CASSPGGGWSTEAFF TGTGCCAGCAGTCCAGGGGGCGGCTGGAGCACTGAAGCTTTCTTT - 15 TRBJ1-1 TRBD1 TRBV2
CASPEGEGGYGYTF TGTGCCAGCCCAGAGGGGGAGGGGGGCTATGGCTACACCTTC once 14 TRBJ1-2 - TRBV27
CSVKPDRAATEAFF TGCAGCGTGAAACCTGACAGGGCGGCCACTGAAGCTTTCTTT - 14 TRBJ1-1 TRBD1 TRBV29-1
CASSLLSRGIETQYF TGCGCCAGCAGCTTGCTCTCTCGCGGGATAGAGACCCAGTACTTC - 15 TRBJ2-5 - TRBV5-1
CASSQVNELRGTTLVNNEQFF TGTGCCAGCAGCCAAGTAAACGAGTTGCGGGGGACCACTCTAGTGAACAATGAGCAGTTCTTC - 21 TRBJ2-1 TRBD2 TRBV14
CAISVSQMTGASNQPQHF TGTGCCATCAGTGTGTCTCAAATGACAGGGGCTAGCAATCAGCCCCAGCATTTT - 18 TRBJ1-5 TRBD1 TRBV10-3
CASSVSGASYNEQFF TGTGCCAGCAGCGTCTCAGGGGCATCATACAATGAGCAGTTCTTC - 15 TRBJ2-1 - TRBV9
CASSMAGSSLYGYTF TGTGCCAGTAGTATGGCGGGCAGTTCCCTATATGGCTACACCTTC few 15 TRBJ1-2 - TRBV19
CASRDSTSSLTEQFF TGTGCCAGCAGAGATTCGACTAGCTCGTTAACGGAGCAGTTCTTC once 15 TRBJ2-1 TRBD2 TRBV2
CSVVRDRTNYGYTF TGCAGCGTTGTAAGGGACAGGACTAACTATGGCTACACCTTC few 14 TRBJ1-2 TRBD1 TRBV29-1
CSARGQVEAFF TGCAGTGCAAGGGGACAGGTTGAAGCTTTCTTT few 11 TRBJ1-1 TRBD1 TRBV20-1
CASRTGNQPQHF TGTGCCAGCAGAACAGGCAATCAGCCCCAGCATTTT - 12 TRBJ1-5 - TRBV6-5
CASSLKAGQETQYF TGTGCCAGCAGCTTAAAAGCTGGTCAAGAGACCCAGTACTTC few 14 TRBJ2-5 - TRBV7-6
CASSRQNLRYGYTF TGTGCCAGCAGTAGACAGAACCTTAGGTATGGCTACACCTTC - 14 TRBJ1-2 - TRBV6-5
CASSRQGLGGDNNYGYTF TGTGCCAGCAGTCGACAGGGACTAGGAGGGGATAACAACTATGGCTACACCTTC - 18 TRBJ1-2 TRBD1 TRBV2
CASSRGSGAYEQYF TGCGCCAGCAGCCGCGGGTCAGGGGCATACGAGCAGTACTTC - 14 TRBJ2-7 - TRBV5-1
CASSLVSGRGEQYF TGTGCCAGCAGCTTAGTCAGCGGGAGAGGCGAGCAGTACTTC - 14 TRBJ2-7 TRBD2 TRBV11-2
CASSVAPGGFLETQYF TGTGCCAGCAGCGTAGCGCCAGGGGGCTTTCTGGAGACCCAGTACTTC - 16 TRBJ2-5 TRBD1 TRBV9
CASRARGQNSPLHF TGTGCCAGCAGGGCTAGGGGACAGAATTCACCCCTCCACTTT - 14 TRBJ1-6 TRBD1 TRBV27
CASSIRQGTYEQYF TGCGCCAGCAGCATACGACAGGGGACCTACGAGCAGTACTTC once 14 TRBJ2-7 TRBD1 TRBV5-1
CASSQIRQGAYEAFF TGCGCCAGCAGCCAAATCCGACAGGGGGCCTATGAAGCTTTCTTT few 15 TRBJ1-1 TRBD1 TRBV4-1
CASREILGQGPSYGQYF TGTGCCAGCAGGGAAATTTTGGGACAGGGGCCTTCCTACGGGCAGTACTTC - 17 TRBJ2-7 TRBD1 TRBV6-1
CAISESSRTGYNEQFF TGTGCCATCAGTGAGTCCAGTAGGACAGGTTACAATGAGCAGTTCTTC - 16 TRBJ2-1 TRBD1 TRBV10-3
CASRGVEQFF TGCGCCAGCAGAGGGGTTGAGCAGTTCTTC - 10 TRBJ2-1 - TRBV10-2